Listed here are 27 T cell receptor beta chains from one sample, sequenced in a study of OX40 agonist ivuxolimab in advanced cancers. Measured with immunoSEQ multiplex PCR; TCRdb has only the in-frame clones, and not every one. The table has 70,000 or so clones, over 65% seen once; the top ten hold roughly 6.1%. Sequencing used CD4+ or CD8+ T cells sorted from blood, obtained in a trial of the OX40 agonist ivuxolimab. These receptor sequences come from an adult with an advanced solid tumor such as melanoma, head and neck, liver or kidney cancer.

This rearrangement joins TRBV11-2 to TRBJ2-5; D might be TRBD2 (6 bases). The germline V gene has CDR1 SGHAT and CDR2 FQNNGV. CDR3 length equals 16 residues. V lost 5 bases, J lost 4 bases, and 20 bases lay in between. CDR3 sequence: CASSPQRASGPETQYF. The CDR3 DNA reads as TGTGCCAGCAGCCCCCAGCGGGCTTCGGGGCCAGAGACCCAGTACTTC.

CDR3 nucleotide sequence: TGCAGCGTTGAAGATCGGAGAGGGGGCGTCGACGAGCAGTACTTC. It encodes CSVEDRRGGVDEQYF. This sequence joins TRBV29-1 and TRBJ2-7; 7 nucleotides match TRBD1. The CDR3 is made up of 15 amino acids. With 0 bases clipped from V and 5 bases from J, the junction kept 10 bases outside the gene matches. Germline lookup yields CDR1 SQVTM and CDR2 ANQGSEA.

The chain links TRBV13 to TRBJ1-1; the D gene is possibly TRBD1 (6 bases). This CDR3 is 14 amino acids long. Trimming took off 5 bases at V and 0 bases at J, with 10 bases between the two ends. The germline V gene has CDR1 PRHDT and CDR2 FYEKMQ (reference sequence). The CDR3 nucleotides are TGTGCCAGCAGCAGGTCAGGGGTGAACACTGAAGCTTTCTTT. As protein: CASSRSGVNTEAFF. The full variable domain, its missing parts supplied by reference TRBV13 and TRBJ1-1, is AAGVIQSPRHLIKEKRETATLKCYPIPRHDTVYWYQQGPGQDPQFLISFYEKMQSDKGSIPDRFSAQQFSDYHSELNMSSLELGDSALYFCASSRSGVNTEAFFGQGTRLTVV.

In this sample, this clone turned up a few times. This sequence joins TRBV30 and TRBJ1-3; D not certain. CDR1 GTSNPN and CDR2 SVGIG come from the germline V gene (reference sequence). Trimming left V 3 bases short and J 0 bases short, with 6 bases between. This CDR3 is 13 amino acids long. CDR3 sequence: CAWSWDSGNTIYF. Here the CDR3 DNA reads TGTGCCTGGAGCTGGGACTCTGGAAACACCATATATTTT.

The chain is built from TRBV5-1 and TRBJ2-3, with D hard to call. Germline V gene sequence: CDR1 SGHRS, CDR2 YFSETQ. V gave up 0 bases and J gave up 1 base, with 6 bases separating them. The CDR3 has 14 residues. CDR3 nucleotides: TGCGCCAGCAGCTTGGACTGGGGCACAGATACGCAGTATTTT. Translation gives CASSLDWGTDTQYF.

CDR3 protein: CSAPSDRYSYNEQFF. The CDR3 DNA is TGCAGCGCTCCATCGGACCGGTACTCCTACAATGAGCAGTTCTTC. The chain recombines TRBV29-1 with TRBJ2-1, with D uncertain. This CDR3 spans 15 amino acids. With 7 bases removed from V and 0 bases from J, the gap between germline ends came to 16 bases. Per germline, CDR1 SQVTM and CDR2 ANQGSEA.

The V gene is TRBV6-5, the J gene TRBJ2-7, with 14 bases lining up with TRBD2. Germline V lookup: CDR1 MNHEY, CDR2 SVGAGI. The CDR3 totals 16 residues. Trimming cost V 2 bases and J 4 bases; bases outside gene matches: 4. Here the CDR3 DNA reads TGTGCCAGCAGTTACCGGGGGACTAGCGGGAGATACGAGCAGTACTTC. Amino acids: CASSYRGTSGRYEQYF.

The J gene is TRBJ1-5, the V gene TRBV28; possible D gene TRBD1, 5 bases. V lost 2 bases and J 4 bases, leaving 18 bases between the germline ends. This CDR3 is 17 amino acids long. The germline CDR1 and CDR2 sequences are MDHEN and SYDVKM. The CDR3 DNA reads as TGTGCCAGCAGTTTACCACCCGGGGCGGCGACTAATCAGCCCCAGCATTTT. It translates to CASSLPPGAATNQPQHF.

The V and J genes are TRBV9 and TRBJ2-7; D assignment may be TRBD1 or TRBD2 (5 bases each). Trimming removed 4 bases at V and 0 bases at J, with 11 bases between. The length of the CDR3 is 14 residues. From germline, CDR1 is SGDLS and CDR2 YYNGEE. As DNA, the CDR3 is TGTGCCAGCAGCATGGGACCAAGCTCCTACGAGCAGTACTTC. Protein: CASSMGPSSYEQYF.

This chain connects TRBV29-1 to TRBJ1-1; TRBD1 agrees at 8 bases. Losses at the gene ends were 1 base for V and 4 bases for J; bases not matched to a gene: 5. CDR1 is SQVTM, CDR2 ANQGSEA, per germline. This CDR3 has 14 residues. This chain's CDR3 is CSVEGRGHSTEAFF. CDR3 nucleotide sequence: TGCAGCGTTGAAGGCAGGGGGCATAGCACTGAAGCTTTCTTT.

The V gene is TRBV5-5, the J gene TRBJ2-2; 7 positions match TRBD1. Germline CDR1 and CDR2: SGHKS and YYEKEE (reference sequence). The CDR3 totals 16 residues. Unmatched junction bases numbered 8, after V lost 5 bases and J lost 1 base. The DNA of the CDR3 is TGTGCCAGCAGGGCAGCGAGACAGGGGAACACCGGGGAGCTGTTTTTT. It translates to CASRAARQGNTGELFF.

V and J are TRBV4-2 and TRBJ1-4; D ambiguous. Germline CDR1 LGHNA, CDR2 YNFKEQ. The CDR3 covers 17 residues. V was cut by 0 bases and J by 4 bases, with 15 bases left in between. The CDR3 region has the DNA TGTGCCAGCAGCCAAGATCAGGTATCAGGAAATAATGAAAAACTGTTTTTT. Translation: CASSQDQVSGNNEKLFF.

This chain joins TRBV30 and TRBJ2-3, with TRBD1 matching over 7 bases. Trimming cost V 0 bases and J 8 bases; bases outside gene matches: 14. Germline V lookup: CDR1 GTSNPN, CDR2 SVGIG (reference sequence). The CDR3 loop spans 16 amino acids. DNA for the CDR3: TGTGCCTGGAGTGTAGGGGAAACAGGGGTGAGGGCTACGCAGTATTTT. The encoded protein is CAWSVGETGVRATQYF.

V usage is TRBV6-5 and J usage is TRBJ1-2, with D unresolved. V gave up 2 bases and J gave up 1 base, with 5 bases separating them. CDR1 MNHEY and CDR2 SVGAGI come from the germline V gene. The CDR3 runs to 13 residues. CDR3 sequence: CASSYRVNYGYTF. For the CDR3, the DNA is TGTGCCAGCAGTTACAGGGTTAACTATGGCTACACCTTC.

The genes are TRBV7-2 and TRBJ2-2; 8 positions agree with TRBD1. The CDR3 length is 15 residues. Germline CDR1 reads SGHTA; CDR2 reads FQGNSA. The V segment lost 1 base and the J segment 3 bases; nucleotides outside the gene matches: 1. In nucleotides, the CDR3 is TGTGCCAGCAGCTTAGACAGGGGGTACACCGGGGAGCTGTTTTTT. This sequence encodes CASSLDRGYTGELFF.

The chain has TRBV28 and TRBJ2-2; TRBD1 might be the D (5 bases). Between the trimmed V and J ends, which lost 3 bases and 3 bases, there was a span of 5 bases. This CDR3 comprises 13 residues. The germline CDR1 and CDR2 sequences are MDHEN and SYDVKM. CDR3 in DNA: TGTGCCAGCAGTTTGACAGACACCGGGGAGCTGTTTTTT. It encodes CASSLTDTGELFF.

The V call is TRBV7-2, the J call TRBJ1-1; D may be TRBD1 (5 bases). Trimming stripped 4 bases from V and 3 bases from J, with 15 bases between. Germline V lookup: CDR1 SGHTA, CDR2 FQGNSA. The CDR3 contains 15 residues. The CDR3, as DNA: TGTGCCAGCAGCTCATTAACTAGAGGGGACACTGAAGCTTTCTTT. Its protein product is CASSSLTRGDTEAFF.

The V gene is TRBV14, the J gene TRBJ1-1; 9 nucleotides align to TRBD1. This CDR3 comprises 15 residues. Losses at the gene ends were 2 bases for V and 7 bases for J; bases not matched to a gene: 8. CDR1 is SGHDN, CDR2 FVKESK, per germline. The CDR3 protein is CASSQYRDRAHEAFF. In nucleotides, the CDR3 is TGTGCCAGCAGCCAATACCGGGACAGGGCCCATGAAGCTTTCTTT. Supplemented by reference TRBV14 and TRBJ1-1, the full variable domain reads EAGVTQFPSHSVIEKGQTVTLRCDPISGHDNLYWYRRVMGKEIKFLLHFVKESKQDESGMPNNRFLAERTGGTYSTLKVQPAELEDSGVYFCASSQYRDRAHEAFFGQGTRLTVV.

The chain employs TRBV10-3 and TRBJ2-5; 7 bases agree with TRBD2. Looked up from germline, CDR1 is ENHRY and CDR2 is SYGVKD. V lost 0 bases and J lost 4; bases outside the gene matches: 5. The CDR3 runs to 15 residues. The CDR3 region is CAISESRASGETQYF. The CDR3, as DNA: TGTGCCATCAGTGAGTCTCGGGCTAGCGGAGAGACCCAGTACTTC.

J is TRBJ2-3 and V is TRBV11-2; D call uncertain. This CDR3 has 16 amino acids. Germline V gene data show CDR1 as SGHAT and CDR2 as FQNNGV. Trimming pared 1 base from V and 0 bases from J, leaving 11 bases between. Here the CDR3 reads CASSLGSQTSTDTQYF. In nucleotides, the CDR3 is TGTGCCAGCAGCTTAGGCAGTCAGACTAGCACAGATACGCAGTATTTT.

This clone was recorded only once. The genes are TRBV13 and TRBJ2-5; unclear D gene. This CDR3 contains 12 residues. The V gene's germline CDR1 is PRHDT and CDR2 FYEKMQ (reference sequence). V lost 3 bases to trimming and J lost 9 bases, with 11 bases between them. The CDR3 DNA reads as TGTGCCAGCAGCTTTGGGGATCGGGCCCAGTACTTC. It yields the protein CASSFGDRAQYF.

The genes are TRBV15 and TRBJ1-4; D remains unclear. This CDR3 spans 13 amino acids. Between the trimmed V and J ends, which lost 1 base and 7 bases, there was a span of 7 bases. CDR1 is LNHNV, CDR2 YYDKDF, per germline (reference sequence). The CDR3 coding sequence is TGTGCCACCAGCAGAGCACAGCGTGAAAAACTGTTTTTT. Translation: CATSRAQREKLFF.

The V gene is TRBV19, the J gene TRBJ2-1, with D tentatively TRBD1 or TRBD2 (6 bases each). From germline, CDR1 is LNHDA and CDR2 SQIVND (reference sequence). The V gene lost 4 bases and the J gene lost 10 bases, with 14 bases spanning the gap. The CDR3 runs to 13 residues. CDR3 region: CASSTPRGGEQFF. The CDR3 DNA reads as TGTGCCAGTAGTACCCCGAGAGGGGGGGAGCAGTTCTTC.

This clone was seen only a few times. This chain joins TRBV2 and TRBJ1-6; TRBD1 matches at 8 bases. Germline V gene lookup returns CDR1 SNHLY and CDR2 FYNNEI. V shed 6 bases and J 15 bases; nucleotides not matched to a gene: 10. The CDR3 contains 13 residues. CDR3 amino acids: CASSARWTGYLHF. For the CDR3, the DNA is TGTGCCAGCAGCGCCCGTTGGACAGGGTACCTCCACTTT.

The rearrangement joins TRBV28 to TRBJ1-2; TRBD1 might be the D (5 bases). CDR1 MDHEN and CDR2 SYDVKM come from the germline V gene. The V end lost 6 bases, the J end lost 4 bases, and 21 bases lay between the germline ends. This CDR3 comprises 16 residues. Here the CDR3 DNA reads TGTGCCAGCAGCATCATTGCCGCCCAGGGAGGCTATGGCTACACCTTC. Encoded protein: CASSIIAAQGGYGYTF.

The rearrangement joins TRBV7-2 to TRBJ1-3; D gene ambiguous. The CDR3 covers 15 residues. Germline CDR1 is SGHTA and CDR2 is FQGNSA. V was pared by 0 bases and J by 0 bases, with 6 bases between. Written as DNA, the CDR3 is TGTGCCAGCAGCTTAGCATGGGGCTCTGGAAACACCATATATTTT. This gives the protein CASSLAWGSGNTIYF. Full variable domain (missing parts from reference TRBV7-2 and TRBJ1-3): GAGVSQSPSNKVTEKGKDVELRCDPISGHTALYWYRQSLGQGLEFLIYFQGNSAPDKSGLPSDRFSAERTGGSVSTLTIQRTQQEDSAVYLCASSLAWGSGNTIYFGEGSWLTVV.

The chain has TRBV7-2 and TRBJ1-2; D is uncertain. V was pared by 7 bases and J by 5 bases, with 17 bases between. Germline values: CDR1 SGHTA, CDR2 FQGNSA. This CDR3 spans 14 amino acids. In nucleotides, the CDR3 is TGTGCCAGCACCATAGGCTGGGCATCGTATGGCTACACCTTC. This sequence encodes CASTIGWASYGYTF.